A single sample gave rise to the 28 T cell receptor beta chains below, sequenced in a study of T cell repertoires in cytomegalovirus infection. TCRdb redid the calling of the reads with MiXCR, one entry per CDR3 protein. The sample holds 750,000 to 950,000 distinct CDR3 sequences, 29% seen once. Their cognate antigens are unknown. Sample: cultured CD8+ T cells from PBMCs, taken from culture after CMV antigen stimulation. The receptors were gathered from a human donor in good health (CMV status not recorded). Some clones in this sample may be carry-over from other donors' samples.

CDR3 sequence reads: CASSSPGGPITGELFF. DNA of the CDR3: TGTGCCAGCAGCTCTCCGGGGGGGCCGATTACCGGGGAGCTGTTTTTT. The rearrangement uses TRBV7-9 and TRBJ2-2; TRBD2 agrees at 8 bases. This CDR3 has 16 residues. Germline V gives CDR1 SEHNR, CDR2 FQNEAQ (reference sequence). V lost 4 bases to trimming and J lost 5 bases; unmatched junction nucleotides: 9.

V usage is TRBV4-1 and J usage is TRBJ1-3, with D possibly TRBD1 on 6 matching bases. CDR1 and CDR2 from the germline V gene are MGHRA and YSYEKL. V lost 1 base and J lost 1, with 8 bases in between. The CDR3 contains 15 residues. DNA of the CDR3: TGCGCCAGCAGCCAAGCTACAGGGTCTGGAAACACCATATATTTT. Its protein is CASSQATGSGNTIYF.

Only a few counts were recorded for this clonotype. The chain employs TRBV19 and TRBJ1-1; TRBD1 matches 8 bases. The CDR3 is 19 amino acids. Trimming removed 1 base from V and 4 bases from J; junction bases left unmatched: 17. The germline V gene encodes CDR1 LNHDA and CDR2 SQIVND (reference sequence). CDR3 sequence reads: CASSIGASLRDRFPTEAFF. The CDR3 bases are TGTGCCAGTAGTATAGGGGCCTCCCTTCGGGACAGGTTCCCCACTGAAGCTTTCTTT. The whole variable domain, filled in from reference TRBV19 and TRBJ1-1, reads DGGITQSPKYLFRKEGQNVTLSCEQNLNHDAMYWYRQDPGQGLRLIYYSQIVNDFQKGDIAEGYSVSREKKESFPLTVTSAQKNPTAFYLCASSIGASLRDRFPTEAFFGQGTRLTVV.

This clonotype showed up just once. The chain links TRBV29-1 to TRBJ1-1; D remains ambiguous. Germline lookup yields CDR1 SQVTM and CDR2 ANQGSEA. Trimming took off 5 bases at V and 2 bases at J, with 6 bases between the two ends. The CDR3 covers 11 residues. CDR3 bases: TGCAGCGTTCCAACAAACACTGAAGCTTTCTTT. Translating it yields CSVPTNTEAFF.

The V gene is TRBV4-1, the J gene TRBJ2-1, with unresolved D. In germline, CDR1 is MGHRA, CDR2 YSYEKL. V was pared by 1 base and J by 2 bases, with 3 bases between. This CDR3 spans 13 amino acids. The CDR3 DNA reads TGCGCCAGCAGCCAAGCGCCCTACAATGAGCAGTTCTTC. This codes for CASSQAPYNEQFF.

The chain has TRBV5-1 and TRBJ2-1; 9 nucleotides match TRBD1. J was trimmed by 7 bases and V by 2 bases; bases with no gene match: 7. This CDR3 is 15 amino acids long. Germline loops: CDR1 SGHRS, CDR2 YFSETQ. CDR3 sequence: CASSFFGQGMNEQFF. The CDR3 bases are TGCGCCAGCAGCTTTTTCGGACAGGGGATGAATGAGCAGTTCTTC.

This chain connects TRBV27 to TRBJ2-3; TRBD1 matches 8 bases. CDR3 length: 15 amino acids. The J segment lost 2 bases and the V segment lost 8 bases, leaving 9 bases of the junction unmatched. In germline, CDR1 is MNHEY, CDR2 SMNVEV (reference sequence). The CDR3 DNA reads TGTGCCAGCCAACCCGGGACAGGAGACACAGATACGCAGTATTTT. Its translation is CASQPGTGDTDTQYF.

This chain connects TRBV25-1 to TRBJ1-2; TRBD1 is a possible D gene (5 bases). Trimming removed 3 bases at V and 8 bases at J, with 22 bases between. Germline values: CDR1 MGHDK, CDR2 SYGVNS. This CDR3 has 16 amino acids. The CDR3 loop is CASSEIEDNHPRGYTF. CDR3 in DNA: TGTGCCAGCAGTGAGATCGAGGACAACCACCCTAGGGGCTACACCTTC.

The CDR3 nucleotides are TGTGCCAGCAGCCAGTACTTTTCCTACACCTTC. It yields the protein CASSQYFSYTF. The chain joins TRBV3-1 to TRBJ1-2; no reliable D call. V dropped 3 bases and J dropped 10 bases, with 9 bases sitting between them. Germline values: CDR1 LGHDT, CDR2 YNNKEL (reference sequence). The CDR3 is 11 amino acids.

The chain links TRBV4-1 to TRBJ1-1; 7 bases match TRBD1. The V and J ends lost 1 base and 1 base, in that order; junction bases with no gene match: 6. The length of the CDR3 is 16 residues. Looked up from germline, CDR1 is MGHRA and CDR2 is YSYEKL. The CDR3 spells CASSQGQGVGNTEAFF. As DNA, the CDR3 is TGCGCCAGCAGCCAAGGACAGGGTGTGGGGAACACTGAAGCTTTCTTT.

CDR3 sequence: CASSYTFSRGETQYF. The CDR3 nucleotides are TGTGCCAGCAGTTACACGTTTTCACGGGGGGAGACCCAGTACTTC. The chain recombines TRBV6-5 with TRBJ2-5; a possible D gene is TRBD2 (6 bases). V was pared by 2 bases and J by 5 bases, with 15 bases between. Germline assignment: CDR1 MNHEY and CDR2 SVGAGI. CDR3 length equals 15 residues.

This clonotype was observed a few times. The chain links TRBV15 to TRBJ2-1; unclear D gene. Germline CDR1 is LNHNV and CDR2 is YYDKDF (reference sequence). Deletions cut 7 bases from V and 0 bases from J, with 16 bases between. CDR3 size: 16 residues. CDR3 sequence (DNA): TGTGCCACCATCTCCAGTAGGGATAGCTCCTACAATGAGCAGTTCTTC. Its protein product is CATISSRDSSYNEQFF.

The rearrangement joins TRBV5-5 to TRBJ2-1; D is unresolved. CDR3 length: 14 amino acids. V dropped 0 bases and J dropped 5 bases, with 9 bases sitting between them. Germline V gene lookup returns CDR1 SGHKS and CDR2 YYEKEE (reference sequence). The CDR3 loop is CASSLARHDNEQFF. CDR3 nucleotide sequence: TGTGCCAGCAGCTTGGCCAGGCACGACAATGAGCAGTTCTTC.

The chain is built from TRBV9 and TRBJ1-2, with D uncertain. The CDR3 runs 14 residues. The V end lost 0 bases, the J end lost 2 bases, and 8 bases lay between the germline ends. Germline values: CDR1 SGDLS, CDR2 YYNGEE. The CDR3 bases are TGTGCCAGCAGCGTAGGCGAAGGGAACTATGGCTACACCTTC. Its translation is CASSVGEGNYGYTF.

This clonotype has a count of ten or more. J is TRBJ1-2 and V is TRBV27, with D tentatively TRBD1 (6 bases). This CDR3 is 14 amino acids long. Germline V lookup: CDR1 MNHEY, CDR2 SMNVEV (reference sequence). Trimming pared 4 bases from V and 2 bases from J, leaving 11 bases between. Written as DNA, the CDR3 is TGTGCCAGCAGTTCCCCCGACAGGAACTATGGCTACACCTTC. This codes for CASSSPDRNYGYTF.

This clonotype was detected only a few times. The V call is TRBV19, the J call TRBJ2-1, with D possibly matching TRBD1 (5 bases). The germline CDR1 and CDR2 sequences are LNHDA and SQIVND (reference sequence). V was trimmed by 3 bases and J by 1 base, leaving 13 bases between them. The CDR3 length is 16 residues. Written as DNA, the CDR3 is TGTGCCAGTAGTATCACCCTCCAGGGATCCTACAATGAGCAGTTCTTC. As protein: CASSITLQGSYNEQFF.

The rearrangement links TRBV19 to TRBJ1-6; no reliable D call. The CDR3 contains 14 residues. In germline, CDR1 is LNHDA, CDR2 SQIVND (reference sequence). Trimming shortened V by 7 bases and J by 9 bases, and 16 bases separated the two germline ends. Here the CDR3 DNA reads TGTGCCAGTACCATCAGGCGAGTAGGTTCACCCCTCCACTTT. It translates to CASTIRRVGSPLHF.

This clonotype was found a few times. CDR3 region: CASSYSQAGAGELFF. DNA of the CDR3: TGTGCCAGCAGTTACTCGCAGGCAGGGGCCGGGGAGCTGTTTTTT. V and J are TRBV6-5 and TRBJ2-2, with D tentatively TRBD1 (6 bases). The CDR3 is made up of 15 amino acids. Germline V gives CDR1 MNHEY, CDR2 SVGAGI. V was clipped by 0 bases and J by 6 bases, with 11 bases between them.

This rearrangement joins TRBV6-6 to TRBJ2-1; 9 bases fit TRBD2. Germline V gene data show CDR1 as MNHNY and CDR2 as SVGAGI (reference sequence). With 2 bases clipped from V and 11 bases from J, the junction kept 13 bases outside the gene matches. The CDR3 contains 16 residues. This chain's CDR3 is CASSYPSGGMTMKQFF. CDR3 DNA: TGTGCCAGCAGTTACCCGAGCGGGGGGATGACAATGAAGCAGTTCTTC.

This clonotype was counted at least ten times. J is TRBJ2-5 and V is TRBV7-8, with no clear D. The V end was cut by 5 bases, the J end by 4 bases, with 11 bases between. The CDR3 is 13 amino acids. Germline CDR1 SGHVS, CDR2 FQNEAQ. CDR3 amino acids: CASSAGPLETQYF. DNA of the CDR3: TGTGCCAGCAGCGCCGGGCCCCTAGAGACCCAGTACTTC.

The CDR3 region has the DNA TGTGCCAGCAGTGGACACCGTAACTCTGGGGCCAACGTCCTGACTTTC. This gives the protein CASSGHRNSGANVLTF. The V gene is TRBV2, the J gene TRBJ2-6; D gene ambiguous. Germline V CDR1 and CDR2: SNHLY, FYNNEI. V lost 4 bases and J 0 bases, leaving 10 bases between the germline ends. The CDR3 is made up of 16 amino acids.

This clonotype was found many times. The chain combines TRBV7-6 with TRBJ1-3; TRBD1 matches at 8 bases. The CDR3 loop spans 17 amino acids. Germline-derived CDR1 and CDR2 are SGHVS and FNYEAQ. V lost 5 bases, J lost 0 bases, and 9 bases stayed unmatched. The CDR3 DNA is TGTGCCAGCAGCGTCCGGGACAGGTCTTACTCTGGAAACACCATATATTTT. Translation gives CASSVRDRSYSGNTIYF.

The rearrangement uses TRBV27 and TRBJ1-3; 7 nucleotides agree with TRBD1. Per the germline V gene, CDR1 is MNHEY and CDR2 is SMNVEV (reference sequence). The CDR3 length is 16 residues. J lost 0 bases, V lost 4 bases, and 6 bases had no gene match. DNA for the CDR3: TGTGCCAGCAGTTCGGGACAGCCGAGCTCTGGAAACACCATATATTTT. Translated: CASSSGQPSSGNTIYF.

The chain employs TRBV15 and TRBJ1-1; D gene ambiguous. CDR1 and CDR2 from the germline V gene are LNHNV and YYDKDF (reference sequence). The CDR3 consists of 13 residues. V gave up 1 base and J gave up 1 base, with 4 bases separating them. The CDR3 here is CATSRAGNTEAFF. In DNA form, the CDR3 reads TGTGCCACCAGCAGAGCTGGGAACACTGAAGCTTTCTTT.

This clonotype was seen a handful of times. The CDR3 DNA follows: TGTGCCAGCAGCGCGGAGGGGCAGGGGCGCTTTGAAAAACTGTTTTTT. This translates into CASSAEGQGRFEKLFF. V gene TRBV7-9 combines with J gene TRBJ1-4, with TRBD1 as a possible D gene (6 bases). Trimming stripped 5 bases from V and 7 bases from J, with 20 bases between. Germline assignment: CDR1 SEHNR and CDR2 FQNEAQ (reference sequence). The CDR3 contains 16 residues.

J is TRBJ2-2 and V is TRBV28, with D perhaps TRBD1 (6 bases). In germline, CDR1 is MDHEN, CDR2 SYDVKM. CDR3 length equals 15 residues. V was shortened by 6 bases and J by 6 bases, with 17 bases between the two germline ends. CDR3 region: CASRPGVGFAGELFF. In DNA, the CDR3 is TGTGCCAGCAGACCAGGGGTCGGCTTTGCCGGGGAGCTGTTTTTT.

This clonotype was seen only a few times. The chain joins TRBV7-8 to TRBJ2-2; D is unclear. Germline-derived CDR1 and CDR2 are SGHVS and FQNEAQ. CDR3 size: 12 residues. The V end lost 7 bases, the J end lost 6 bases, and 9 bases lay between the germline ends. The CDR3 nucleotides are TGTGCCAGCAAAAAAAGGCCCGGGGAGCTGTTTTTT. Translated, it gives CASKKRPGELFF.

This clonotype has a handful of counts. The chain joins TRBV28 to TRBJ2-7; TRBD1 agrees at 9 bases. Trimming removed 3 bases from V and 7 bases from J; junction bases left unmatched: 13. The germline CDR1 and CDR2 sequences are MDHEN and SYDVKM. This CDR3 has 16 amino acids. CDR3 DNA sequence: TGTGCCAGCAGTTTCCAAGGGGAAAGGGACAGGGCAGAGCAGTACGTC. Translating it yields CASSFQGERDRAEQYV.